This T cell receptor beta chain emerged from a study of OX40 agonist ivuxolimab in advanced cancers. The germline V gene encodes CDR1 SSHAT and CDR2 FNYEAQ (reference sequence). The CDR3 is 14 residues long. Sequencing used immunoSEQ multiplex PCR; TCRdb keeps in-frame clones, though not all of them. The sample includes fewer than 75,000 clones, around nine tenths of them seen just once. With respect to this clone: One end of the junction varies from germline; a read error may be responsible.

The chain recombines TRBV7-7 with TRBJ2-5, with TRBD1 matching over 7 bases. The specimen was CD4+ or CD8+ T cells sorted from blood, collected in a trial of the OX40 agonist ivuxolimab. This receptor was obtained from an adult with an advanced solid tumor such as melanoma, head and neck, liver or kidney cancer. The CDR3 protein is CASSLGTDQETQYF. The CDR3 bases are TGTGCTAGCAGCTTAGGGACAGACCAAGAGACCCAGTACTTC.